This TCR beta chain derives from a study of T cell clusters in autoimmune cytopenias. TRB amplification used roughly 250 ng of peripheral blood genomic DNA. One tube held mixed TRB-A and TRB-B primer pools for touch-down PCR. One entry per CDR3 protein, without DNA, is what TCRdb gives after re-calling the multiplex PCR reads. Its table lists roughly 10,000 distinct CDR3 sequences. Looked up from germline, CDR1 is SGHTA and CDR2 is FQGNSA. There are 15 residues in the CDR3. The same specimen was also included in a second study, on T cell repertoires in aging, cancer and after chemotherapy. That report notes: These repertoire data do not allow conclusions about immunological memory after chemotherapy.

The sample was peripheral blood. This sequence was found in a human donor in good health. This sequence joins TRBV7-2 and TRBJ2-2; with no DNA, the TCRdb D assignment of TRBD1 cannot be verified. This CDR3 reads CASSLIQGRGGELFF.